This T cell receptor beta chain was recorded in a study of identical twins. Overall study findings and caveats: With beta out-of-frame sequences, excess sharing by twins was weaker.

This clonotype has a handful of counts. Its antigen is undetermined. The CDR3 length is 14 residues. The V end was cut by 2 bases, the J end by 3 bases, with 10 bases between. From germline, CDR1 is SGHTA and CDR2 FQGNSA. A single record per CDR3 protein comes from TCRdb applying MiXCR to the 5' RACE reads. The sample holds about 240,000 distinct CDR3 sequences, 10% to 13% seen once. The sequencing sample was made of memory T cells sorted from blood. This chain uses TRBV7-2 with TRBJ1-1; no clear D gene. This TCR derives from a man aged 50-59 years in good health. In DNA form, the CDR3 reads TGTGCCAGCAGCTTACTCTCTGGGTACACTGAAGCTTTCTTT. This gives the protein CASSLLSGYTEAFF.